The 32 T cell receptor beta chains presented below share a single source sample, sequenced in a study of CD8+ T cells in alopecia areata. cDNA reverse transcribed from extracted RNA served as the sequencing template. Libraries were prepared by immunoSEQ multiplex PCR; TCRdb keeps only in-frame clonotypes and omits some of them. The sample holds over 150,000 clones, roughly 65% seen once. Here the sequenced sample was CD4+ T cells sorted from blood, taken at week 0. The origin of the receptors is a human donor with alopecia areata.

The chain recombines TRBV9 with TRBJ2-2; the D is unclear. Germline V gene lookup returns CDR1 SGDLS and CDR2 YYNGEE. The CDR3 runs to 15 residues. Trimming stripped 3 bases from V and 5 bases from J, with 14 bases between. In DNA form, the CDR3 reads TGTGCCAGCAGCGCCCGAGTGGGGAAAACCGGGGAGCTGTTTTTT. Protein: CASSARVGKTGELFF.

The chain uses TRBV6-5 and TRBJ2-7, with TRBD1 matching over 10 bases. J was trimmed by 2 bases and V by 6 bases; bases with no gene match: 7. Germline V gene lookup returns CDR1 MNHEY and CDR2 SVGAGI. This CDR3 is built from 15 residues. The DNA of the CDR3 is TGTGCCAGCAGCCGGGAGGGACAGGGGCCCTACGAGCAGTACTTC. It encodes CASSREGQGPYEQYF.

The chain has TRBV7-9 and TRBJ1-2, with TRBD1 as a possible D gene (5 bases). The germline V and J ends were trimmed by 5 bases and 7 bases, with 14 bases remaining between them. Germline lookup yields CDR1 SEHNR and CDR2 FQNEAQ (reference sequence). The CDR3 is 13 amino acids. The DNA for the CDR3 is TGTGCCAGCAGCCCCGGGACTACCCCTGGCTACACCTTC. It is translated as CASSPGTTPGYTF.

This clone turned up a few times. V is TRBV29-1 and J is TRBJ2-5; TRBD2 agrees at 12 bases. The closer fit of TRBJ2-7 to the DNA end suggests the J call may be wrong. The CDR3 runs 14 residues. Germline CDR1 and CDR2: SQVTM and ANQGSEA. The DNA for the CDR3 is TGCAGCGTGCGTACTAGCGGGGGGCCCTACGAGCAGTACTTC. Protein sequence: CSVRTSGGPYEQYF.

The chain employs TRBV5-1 and TRBJ1-6; D is ambiguous. The CDR3 length is 14 residues. V was clipped by 5 bases and J by 5 bases, with 11 bases between them. CDR1 and CDR2 (germline): SGHRS, YFSETQ. As DNA, the CDR3 is TGCGCCAGCAGGCCCTTTGCCAATAATTCACCCCTCCACTTT. This sequence encodes CASRPFANNSPLHF. Full variable domain (remainder filled in from reference TRBV5-1 and TRBJ1-6): KAGVTQTPRYLIKTRGQQVTLSCSPISGHRSVSWYQQTPGQGLQFLFEYFSETQRNKGNFPGRFSGRQFSNSRSEMNVSTLELGDSALYLCASRPFANNSPLHFGNGTRLTVT.

The genes are TRBV5-4 and TRBJ1-6; tentative D call: TRBD1 (5 bases). The germline V gene encodes CDR1 SGHNT and CDR2 YYREEE (reference sequence). CDR3 size: 15 residues. Trimming cost V 0 bases and J 7 bases, with 11 bases left between them. The CDR3 spells CASSLGGARNSPLHF. The CDR3 DNA reads as TGTGCCAGCAGCTTGGGAGGGGCACGGAATTCACCCCTCCACTTT.

This clone was counted between two and nine times. The chain is built from TRBV4-3 and TRBJ2-3; tentatively, D is TRBD2 (6 bases). The V gene lost 1 base and the J gene lost 0 bases, with 11 bases spanning the gap. This CDR3 comprises 16 residues. From germline, CDR1 is LGHNA and CDR2 YSLEER. In DNA form, the CDR3 reads TGCGCCAGCAGCCAAGCTGGCGGGGTTAGCACAGATACGCAGTATTTT. It yields the protein CASSQAGGVSTDTQYF.

In its sample, this clone was seen a few times. The V gene is TRBV10-3, the J gene TRBJ2-1, with D unclear. Germline lookup yields CDR1 ENHRY and CDR2 SYGVKD. The CDR3 length is 14 residues. V lost 8 bases to trimming and J lost 0 bases, with 11 bases between them. The CDR3 nucleotides read TGTGCCATCGCAAATGGTAGCTCCTACAATGAGCAGTTCTTC. Amino acid sequence: CAIANGSSYNEQFF.

This clone occurred once. The V and J genes are TRBV29-1 and TRBJ2-1; 9 nucleotides line up with TRBD1. This CDR3 comprises 13 residues. Trimming removed 7 bases from V and 13 bases from J; junction bases left unmatched: 14. The germline V gene has CDR1 SQVTM and CDR2 ANQGSEA. CDR3 in DNA: TGCAGCGCGCAACCTTTTGGGACAGGGACCCAGTTCTTC. This sequence encodes CSAQPFGTGTQFF.

This sequence joins TRBV29-1 and TRBJ2-3, with D possibly being TRBD2 (6 bases). The CDR3 is made up of 14 amino acids. V was shortened by 3 bases and J by 2 bases, with 12 bases between the two germline ends. The germline CDR1 and CDR2 sequences are SQVTM and ANQGSEA. CDR3 amino acids: CSVDPAGITDTQYF. CDR3 DNA: TGCAGCGTTGACCCAGCGGGCATCACAGATACGCAGTATTTT.

The chain joins TRBV2 to TRBJ2-3; TRBD1 aligns across 8 bases. There are 13 residues in the CDR3. V was pared by 8 bases and J by 4 bases, with 5 bases of the junction left unmatched. Germline V gene lookup returns CDR1 SNHLY and CDR2 FYNNEI. The CDR3 DNA follows: TGTGCCAGCGGGAAGACAGGGGCAGATACGCAGTATTTT. As protein: CASGKTGADTQYF. Complete variable domain (other parts from reference TRBV2 and TRBJ2-3): EPEVTQTPSHQVTQMGQEVILRCVPISNHLYFYWYRQILGQKVEFLVSFYNNEISEKSEIFDDQFSVERPDGSNFTLKIRSTKLEDSAMYFCASGKTGADTQYFGPGTRLTVL.

J is TRBJ2-7 and V is TRBV29-1, with D possibly TRBD1 on 5 matching bases. This CDR3 is built from 12 residues. V was clipped by 4 bases and J by 0 bases, with 7 bases between them. Germline V gene lookup returns CDR1 SQVTM and CDR2 ANQGSEA. The CDR3 loop is CSVADTSYEQYF. As DNA, the CDR3 is TGCAGCGTTGCGGACACCTCCTACGAGCAGTACTTC.

The chain combines TRBV19 with TRBJ1-1; the D is unclear. Germline CDR1 reads LNHDA; CDR2 reads SQIVND (reference sequence). The CDR3 loop spans 14 amino acids. Trimming cost V 5 bases and J 6 bases, with 16 bases left between them. CDR3: CASSLTVGISEAFF. As DNA, the CDR3 is TGTGCCAGTAGTCTCACAGTGGGTATCTCTGAAGCTTTCTTT.

This clone was seen once. The chain links TRBV4-3 to TRBJ2-3, with 7 bases that match TRBD2. The V gene's germline CDR1 is LGHNA and CDR2 YSLEER. The CDR3 has 15 amino acids. V shed 5 bases and J 0 bases; nucleotides not matched to a gene: 5. CDR3 sequence (DNA): TGCGCCAGCAGCGAACTAGCGTCGAGCACAGATACGCAGTATTTT. Translating gives CASSELASSTDTQYF.

The chain couples TRBV7-2 to TRBJ1-1; no clear D. The CDR3 extends over 16 amino acids. CDR1 and CDR2 (germline): SGHTA, FQGNSA. V was pared by 2 bases and J by 1 base, with 14 bases between. CDR3 sequence: CASSLPVGVGNTEAFF. The CDR3 DNA follows: TGTGCCAGCAGCTTACCGGTTGGGGTTGGGAACACTGAAGCTTTCTTT.

The chain combines TRBV30 with TRBJ2-5; TRBD2 is a possible D gene (5 bases). CDR1 GTSNPN and CDR2 SVGIG come from the germline V gene (reference sequence). The V gene lost 0 bases and the J gene lost 4 bases, with 15 bases spanning the gap. This CDR3 has 15 amino acids. In DNA, the CDR3 is TGTGCCTGGAGTGTCAGTAGGAGCGCGGGAGAGACCCAGTACTTC. It codes for CAWSVSRSAGETQYF.

V gene TRBV20-1 combines with J gene TRBJ2-1; D not resolved. This CDR3 region has 11 residues. The V gene lost 3 bases and the J gene lost 5 bases, with 5 bases spanning the gap. From germline, CDR1 is DFQATT and CDR2 SNEGSKA (reference sequence). The CDR3 is CSASSDNEQFF. The CDR3, as DNA: TGCAGTGCTAGTTCTGACAATGAGCAGTTCTTC.

To note about this clone: Other DNA sequences within the sample encode an identical CDR3. The chain couples TRBV5-1 to TRBJ1-2; TRBD1 is a possible D gene (6 bases). Germline V gives CDR1 SGHRS, CDR2 YFSETQ. This CDR3 is 13 amino acids long. Deletions cut 2 bases from V and 8 bases from J, with 13 bases between. The CDR3 reads CASSLSQGYGYTF. CDR3 coding DNA: TGCGCCAGCAGCTTATCACAGGGTTACGGCTACACCTTC.

The J gene is TRBJ1-5, the V gene TRBV9; a weak D match, TRBD1 (5 bases). This CDR3 region has 15 residues. Germline CDR1 SGDLS, CDR2 YYNGEE. The ends were cut back, 0 bases at V and 2 bases at J, with 9 bases in the middle. Written as DNA, the CDR3 is TGTGCCAGCAGCGTAGGGTCGGGGGGCAATCAGCCCCAGCATTTT. Its protein product is CASSVGSGGNQPQHF.

The CDR3 spells CASSFGVRENYGYTF. CDR3 nucleotide sequence: TGTGCCAGCAGCTTCGGCGTCAGGGAGAACTATGGCTACACCTTC. V is TRBV5-8 and J is TRBJ1-2; a weak D match, TRBD1 (5 bases). Looked up from germline, CDR1 is SGHTS and CDR2 is YDEGEE. V lost 2 bases, J lost 2 bases, and 13 bases lay in between. CDR3 length: 15 residues.

The chain joins TRBV5-1 to TRBJ2-3, with TRBD2 matching over 9 bases. The germline CDR1 and CDR2 sequences are SGHRS and YFSETQ. Losses at the gene ends were 4 bases for V and 1 base for J; bases not matched to a gene: 7. This CDR3 contains 16 residues. The CDR3 protein is CASSRASGAGTDTQYF. CDR3 in DNA: TGCGCCAGCAGCCGAGCTAGCGGGGCCGGCACAGATACGCAGTATTTT. The variable domain in full, completed from reference TRBV5-1 and TRBJ2-3, reads KAGVTQTPRYLIKTRGQQVTLSCSPISGHRSVSWYQQTPGQGLQFLFEYFSETQRNKGNFPGRFSGRQFSNSRSEMNVSTLELGDSALYLCASSRASGAGTDTQYFGPGTRLTVL.

The chain combines TRBV11-2 with TRBJ2-1; no clear D. The V and J ends lost 3 bases and 5 bases respectively, with 8 bases between them. CDR3 length: 13 residues. The germline V gene has CDR1 SGHAT and CDR2 FQNNGV. CDR3 sequence: CASSFVHNNEQFF. The CDR3, as DNA: TGTGCCAGCAGCTTTGTCCATAACAATGAGCAGTTCTTC.

This clone has more than one count but fewer than ten. V gene TRBV2 combines with J gene TRBJ2-5, with a weak D call TRBD1 (6 bases). The J call could be wrong; TRBJ2-7 is a better fit for the DNA end. Germline V gene data show CDR1 as SNHLY and CDR2 as FYNNEI. The CDR3 is made up of 12 amino acids. CDR3 in amino acids: CANSVQGHEQYF. CDR3 nucleotide sequence: TGTGCCAACTCCGTACAGGGTCACGAGCAGTACTTC.

The rearrangement joins TRBV30 to TRBJ2-1, with 12 bases aligning to TRBD2. The V gene end was trimmed by 0 bases and the J gene end by 4 bases; junction bases not matched to a gene: 7. CDR3 length: 17 amino acids. Germline V gives CDR1 GTSNPN, CDR2 SVGIG (reference sequence). CDR3 DNA sequence: TGTGCCTGGAGTGTATCGCTGACTAGCGGGGGTTACAATGAGCAGTTCTTC. Translated: CAWSVSLTSGGYNEQFF. The variable domain in full, completed from reference TRBV30 and TRBJ2-1, reads SQTIHQWPATLVQPVGSPLSLECTVEGTSNPNLYWYRQAAGRGLQLLFYSVGIGQISSEVPQNLSASRPQDRQFILSSKKLLLSDSGFYLCAWSVSLTSGGYNEQFFGPGTRLTVL.

The chain employs TRBV2 and TRBJ1-1, with D hard to call. CDR1 is SNHLY and CDR2 is FYNNEI in the germline V gene. The CDR3 is made up of 13 amino acids. Between the trimmed V and J ends, which lost 0 bases and 3 bases, there was a span of 5 bases. CDR3 DNA: TGTGCCAGCAGTGAAGCCTGGGACACTGAAGCTTTCTTT. This gives the protein CASSEAWDTEAFF.

This clone was seen only a few times. The chain employs TRBV19 and TRBJ2-7; D tentatively reads TRBD1 or TRBD2 (6 bases each). With 2 bases removed from V and 0 bases from J, the gap between germline ends came to 11 bases. CDR3 length: 15 amino acids. CDR1 and CDR2 (germline): LNHDA, SQIVND (reference sequence). Here the CDR3 DNA reads TGTGCCAGTAGTATAATAGGGGGGACCTCCTACGAGCAGTACTTC. It encodes CASSIIGGTSYEQYF.

Notes on this clone: This specimen includes other DNA sequences encoding the same CDR3. This chain uses TRBV2 with TRBJ2-7; D unresolved. Germline V gene data show CDR1 as SNHLY and CDR2 as FYNNEI. This CDR3 has 12 amino acids. V lost 3 bases and J 6 bases, leaving 9 bases between the germline ends. The CDR3 DNA is TGTGCCAGCAGTGAGGGCGGCCGCGAGCAGTACTTC. Protein: CASSEGGREQYF.

In this sample, this clone turned up a few times. The gene calls are TRBV29-1 and TRBJ2-1, with TRBD2 identical over 10 bases. Unmatched junction bases numbered 7, after V lost 5 bases and J lost 9 bases. Germline V gives CDR1 SQVTM, CDR2 ANQGSEA. The CDR3 is 13 amino acids. The CDR3, as DNA: TGCAGCGTTCTTGAGATAGCGGGGGGTGAGCAGTTCTTC. Amino acid sequence: CSVLEIAGGEQFF.

The gene calls are TRBV30 and TRBJ2-3, with D hard to call. V lost 2 bases and J lost 6, with 9 bases in between. The CDR3 is made up of 12 amino acids. Germline-derived CDR1 and CDR2 are GTSNPN and SVGIG (reference sequence). The CDR3 DNA reads as TGTGCCTGGAGTCTTCCCCCGGATACGCAGTATTTT. Its protein product is CAWSLPPDTQYF.

This chain connects TRBV4-2 to TRBJ1-5; D is unresolved. Germline V gives CDR1 LGHNA, CDR2 YNFKEQ. This CDR3 contains 14 residues. Trimming took off 0 bases at V and 4 bases at J, with 7 bases between the two ends. In nucleotides, the CDR3 is TGTGCCAGCAGCCAAGAGGGGAGGAATCAGCCCCAGCATTTT. Encoded protein: CASSQEGRNQPQHF.

This clone was detected only once. This chain joins TRBV19 and TRBJ1-5, with a possible D match to TRBD1 (5 bases). Trimming left V 3 bases short and J 3 bases short, with 9 bases between. Germline V gene lookup returns CDR1 LNHDA and CDR2 SQIVND (reference sequence). The CDR3 is made up of 14 amino acids. The CDR3 DNA reads TGTGCCAGTAGTATCGACAGTTTCAATCAGCCCCAGCATTTT. This translates into CASSIDSFNQPQHF.

This chain uses TRBV5-1 with TRBJ2-5; no firm D call. Trimming took off 2 bases at V and 5 bases at J, with 4 bases between the two ends. The CDR3 is 11 amino acids. Germline CDR1 reads SGHRS; CDR2 reads YFSETQ. This CDR3 reads CASSFGETQYF. CDR3 DNA sequence: TGCGCCAGCAGCTTCGGGGAGACCCAGTACTTC.